These 14 T cell receptor beta chains originate from one sample sequenced in a study of T cell responses to AZD1222 COVID-19 vaccine (dated by TCRdb to about 2021). Libraries came from the immunoSEQ multiplex PCR assay. TCRdb obtained this table from immuneACCESS and retained in-frame rearrangements with V and J assigned. These tables miss some clones; where compared with another copy, unresolved V genes account for less than half of the shortfall, and the remainder is unexplained. This sample is represented by 130,000 to 150,000 clones; over 75% of them were singletons. The ten largest clones add up to about 3.5% of the sample. The time point label, as the study defines it: baseline before first vaccination. The sequencing used peripheral blood, collected on day 0 of AZD1222 vaccination. The receptors stem from an adult in good health.

The chain uses TRBV11-3 and TRBJ2-6; TRBD1 matches at 8 bases. CDR1 is SGHNT, CDR2 YENEEA, per germline. CDR3 length: 17 residues. The V gene end was trimmed by 4 bases and the J gene end by 1 base; junction bases not matched to a gene: 6. DNA for the CDR3: TGTGCCAGCAGCTCCCGGGACAGGTTGTCTGGGGCCAACGTCCTGACTTTC. It specifies CASSSRDRLSGANVLTF. Combining the CDR3 with reference TRBV11-3 and TRBJ2-6 gives the whole variable domain EAGVVQSPRYKIIEKKQPVAFWCNPISGHNTLYWYLQNLGQGPELLIRYENEEAVDDSQLPKDRFSAERLKGVDSTLKIQPAELGDSAVYLCASSSRDRLSGANVLTFGAGSRLTVL.

V gene TRBV6-5 combines with J gene TRBJ2-2; D may be TRBD2 (5 bases). Trimming removed 6 bases from V and 0 bases from J, with 5 bases in between. Germline CDR1 reads MNHEY; CDR2 reads SVGAGI. CDR3 size: 13 residues. The CDR3 here is CASREANTGELFF. As DNA, the CDR3 is TGTGCCAGCAGGGAGGCGAACACCGGGGAGCTGTTTTTT.

V is TRBV3-1 (or the pseudogene TRBV3-2) and J is TRBJ2-3; 9 bases are a match to TRBD2. The CDR3 is 16 amino acids. Per the germline V gene, CDR1 is LGHDT and CDR2 is YNNKEL (reference sequence). The V gene end was trimmed by 5 bases and the J gene end by 2 bases; junction bases not matched to a gene: 8. CDR3: CASSSPSGGITDTQYF. The CDR3 DNA sequence: TGTGCCAGCAGCTCTCCAAGCGGGGGGATCACAGATACGCAGTATTTT.

The chain carries TRBV19 and TRBJ1-3; no definite D call. Trimming removed 3 bases at V and 2 bases at J, with 8 bases between. Germline V gene lookup returns CDR1 LNHDA and CDR2 SQIVND (reference sequence). The CDR3 contains 14 residues. The CDR3 sequence: CASSMTQTGNTIYF. The CDR3 nucleotides read TGTGCCAGTAGTATGACCCAAACTGGAAACACCATATATTTT.

V gene TRBV6-2 or TRBV6-3 combines with J gene TRBJ2-1; 9 bases map to TRBD2. The V and J ends lost 5 bases and 14 bases, in that order; junction bases with no gene match: 4. This CDR3 has 11 residues. The germline V gene has CDR1 MNHEY and CDR2 SVGEGT. The CDR3 region is CASSQGTSKFF. CDR3 nucleotide sequence: TGTGCCAGCAGTCAAGGGACTAGCAAGTTCTTC.

V usage is TRBV6-5 and J usage is TRBJ2-1; 12 bases match TRBD2. Germline-derived CDR1 and CDR2 are MNHEY and SVGAGI. The V gene end was trimmed by 6 bases and the J gene end by 8 bases; junction bases not matched to a gene: 8. The CDR3 is 15 residues long. The CDR3 coding sequence is TGTGCCAGCAGCCCAACTAGCGGGGGGTATCATGAGCAGTTCTTC. This encodes CASSPTSGGYHEQFF.

This chain uses TRBV7-2 with TRBJ2-7, with D perhaps matching TRBD1 (6 bases). The V gene lost 5 bases and the J gene lost 0 bases, with 17 bases spanning the gap. Germline V gives CDR1 SGHTA, CDR2 FQGNSA. This CDR3 has 16 residues. Here the CDR3 reads CASSPRVTGSSYEQYF. The CDR3 DNA is TGTGCCAGCAGCCCTAGGGTTACAGGGAGCTCCTACGAGCAGTACTTC.

The chain employs TRBV11-3 and TRBJ2-5; no clear D. The V gene lost 1 base and the J gene lost 6 bases, with 12 bases spanning the gap. The CDR3 runs to 14 residues. Germline CDR1 and CDR2: SGHNT and YENEEA. The CDR3 coding sequence is TGTGCCAGCAGCTTAGGTGCCGGTAGCCAGACCCAGTACTTC. The encoded protein is CASSLGAGSQTQYF.

The rearrangement uses TRBV6-2 or TRBV6-3 and TRBJ2-3; TRBD2 aligns across 13 bases. The germline CDR1 and CDR2 sequences are MNHEY and SVGEGT. The CDR3 contains 18 residues. V gave up 2 bases and J gave up 0 bases; unmatched junction bases: 5. The CDR3 protein is CASSYTTSGRPSTDTQYF. For the CDR3, the DNA is TGTGCCAGCAGTTACACGACTAGCGGGAGGCCAAGCACAGATACGCAGTATTTT.

V usage is TRBV25-1 and J usage is TRBJ1-3; the D gene is possibly TRBD1 (5 bases). Germline V lookup: CDR1 MGHDK, CDR2 SYGVNS. This CDR3 is built from 16 residues. V lost 0 bases and J 1 base, leaving 10 bases between the germline ends. The CDR3 DNA is TGTGCCAGCAGTGAATATGGAGAGGGGTCTGGAAACACCATATATTTT. Translated: CASSEYGEGSGNTIYF. Full variable domain (outside the CDR3, taken from reference TRBV25-1 and TRBJ1-3): EADIYQTPRYLVIGTGKKITLECSQTMGHDKMYWYQQDPGMELHLIHYSYGVNSTEKGDLSSESTVSRIRTEHFPLTLESARPSHTSQYLCASSEYGEGSGNTIYFGEGSWLTVV.

The V gene is TRBV29-1, the J gene TRBJ1-4; no definite D call. CDR3 length: 14 residues. Germline V gene lookup returns CDR1 SQVTM and CDR2 ANQGSEA. V lost 7 bases and J 1 base, leaving 13 bases between the germline ends. The CDR3 spells CSGGVSGTNEKLFF. The CDR3 DNA follows: TGCAGCGGGGGTGTGAGCGGAACTAATGAAAAACTGTTTTTT.

This CDR3 reads CASRSGTVGTGELFF. CDR3 DNA sequence: TGCGCCAGCAGATCGGGGACAGTCGGGACCGGGGAGCTGTTTTTT. V usage is TRBV4-3 and J usage is TRBJ2-2; 7 nucleotides line up with TRBD1. This CDR3 is built from 15 residues. CDR1 and CDR2 (germline): LGHNA, YSLEER. J gave up 5 bases and V 6 bases, and 9 bases lay outside the gene matches.

The chain employs TRBV6-5 and TRBJ1-1; D not resolved. Germline values: CDR1 MNHEY, CDR2 SVGAGI. CDR3 size: 12 residues. V was pared by 4 bases and J by 5 bases, with 8 bases between. The CDR3 spells CASSLGFTEAFF. In nucleotides, the CDR3 is TGTGCCAGCAGTTTGGGCTTTACTGAAGCTTTCTTT.

This rearrangement joins TRBV6-5 to TRBJ2-2; no clear D gene. V lost 2 bases, J lost 7 bases, and 8 bases lay in between. Germline V gene data show CDR1 as MNHEY and CDR2 as SVGAGI. This CDR3 is 13 amino acids long. This CDR3 is CASSYDPYGELFF. The CDR3 nucleotides are TGTGCCAGCAGTTACGACCCTTACGGGGAGCTGTTTTTT.